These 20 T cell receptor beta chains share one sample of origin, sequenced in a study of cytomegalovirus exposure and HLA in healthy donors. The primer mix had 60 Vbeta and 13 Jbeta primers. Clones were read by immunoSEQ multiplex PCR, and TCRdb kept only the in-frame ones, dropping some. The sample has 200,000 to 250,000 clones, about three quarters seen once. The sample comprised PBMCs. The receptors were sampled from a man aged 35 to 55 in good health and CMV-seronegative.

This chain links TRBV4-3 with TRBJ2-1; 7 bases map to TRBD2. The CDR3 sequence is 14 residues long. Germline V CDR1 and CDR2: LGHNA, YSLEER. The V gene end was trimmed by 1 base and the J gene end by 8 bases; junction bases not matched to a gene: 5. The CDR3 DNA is TGCGCCAGCAGCCAAGTTGGGGGGGGGTATGAGCAGTTCTTC. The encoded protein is CASSQVGGGYEQFF.

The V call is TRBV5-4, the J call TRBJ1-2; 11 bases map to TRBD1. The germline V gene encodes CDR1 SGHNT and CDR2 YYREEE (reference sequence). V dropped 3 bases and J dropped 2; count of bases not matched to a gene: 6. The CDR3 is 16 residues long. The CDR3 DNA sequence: TGTGCCAGCAGCTATCCCGGGACAGGGGGAAACTATGGCTACACCTTC. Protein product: CASSYPGTGGNYGYTF.

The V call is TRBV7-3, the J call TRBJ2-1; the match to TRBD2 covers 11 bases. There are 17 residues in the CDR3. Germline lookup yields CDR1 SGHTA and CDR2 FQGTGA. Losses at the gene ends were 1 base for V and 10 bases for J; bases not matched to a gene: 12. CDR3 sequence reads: CASSLSSGGAGGKEQFF. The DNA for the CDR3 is TGTGCCAGCAGCTTAAGTAGCGGGGGGGCCGGTGGAAAAGAGCAGTTCTTC.

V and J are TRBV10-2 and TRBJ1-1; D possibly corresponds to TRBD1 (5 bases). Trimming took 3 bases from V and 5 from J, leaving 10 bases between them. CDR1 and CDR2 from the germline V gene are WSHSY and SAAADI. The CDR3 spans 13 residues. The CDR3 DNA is TGCGCCAGCAGTGACCGGGGGAGGACTGAAGCTTTCTTT. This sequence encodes CASSDRGRTEAFF.

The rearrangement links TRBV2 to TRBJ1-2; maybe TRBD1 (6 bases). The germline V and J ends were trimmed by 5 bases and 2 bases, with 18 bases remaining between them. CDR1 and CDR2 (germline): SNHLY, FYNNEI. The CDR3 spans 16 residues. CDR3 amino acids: CASSPAGGPGNYGYTF. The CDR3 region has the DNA TGTGCCAGCAGTCCCGCCGGGGGGCCCGGGAACTATGGCTACACCTTC. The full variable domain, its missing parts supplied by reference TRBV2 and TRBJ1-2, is EPEVTQTPSHQVTQMGQEVILRCVPISNHLYFYWYRQILGQKVEFLVSFYNNEISEKSEIFDDQFSVERPDGSNFTLKIRSTKLEDSAMYFCASSPAGGPGNYGYTFGSGTRLTVV.

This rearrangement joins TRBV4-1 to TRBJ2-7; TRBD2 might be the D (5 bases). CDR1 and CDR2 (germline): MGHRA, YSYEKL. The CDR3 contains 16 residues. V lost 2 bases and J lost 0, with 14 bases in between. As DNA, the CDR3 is TGCGCCAGCAGCCAATCATGGACGGGGAGCTCCTACGAGCAGTACTTC. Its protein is CASSQSWTGSSYEQYF.

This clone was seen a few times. CDR3: CASSLSEGHGYEQYF. DNA of the CDR3: TGTGCCAGCAGCTTATCCGAGGGACATGGCTACGAGCAGTACTTC. The V gene is TRBV7-8, the J gene TRBJ2-7; D is perhaps TRBD1 (6 bases). V lost 2 bases and J 3 bases, leaving 14 bases between the germline ends. The CDR3 sequence is 15 residues long. CDR1 is SGHVS, CDR2 FQNEAQ, per germline.

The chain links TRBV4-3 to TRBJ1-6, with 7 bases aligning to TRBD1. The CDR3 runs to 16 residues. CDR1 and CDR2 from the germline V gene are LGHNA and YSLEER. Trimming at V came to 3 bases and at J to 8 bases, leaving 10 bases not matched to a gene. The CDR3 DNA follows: TGCGCCAGCAGCCATTTCGCGGGACAGCGGGATTCACCCCTCCACTTT. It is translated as CASSHFAGQRDSPLHF.

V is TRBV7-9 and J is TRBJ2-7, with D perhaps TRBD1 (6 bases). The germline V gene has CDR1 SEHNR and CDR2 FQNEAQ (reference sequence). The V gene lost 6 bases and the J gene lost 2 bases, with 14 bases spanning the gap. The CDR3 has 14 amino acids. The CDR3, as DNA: TGTGCCAGCAGTTTTACCGGACAGACCTACGAGCAGTACTTC. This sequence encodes CASSFTGQTYEQYF.

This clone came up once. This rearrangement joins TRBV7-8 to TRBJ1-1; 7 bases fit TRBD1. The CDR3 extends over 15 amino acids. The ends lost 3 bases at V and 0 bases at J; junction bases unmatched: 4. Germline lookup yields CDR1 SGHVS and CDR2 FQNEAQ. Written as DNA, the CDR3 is TGTGCCAGCAGCTTCCAGGGGGTCATGAACACTGAAGCTTTCTTT. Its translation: CASSFQGVMNTEAFF.

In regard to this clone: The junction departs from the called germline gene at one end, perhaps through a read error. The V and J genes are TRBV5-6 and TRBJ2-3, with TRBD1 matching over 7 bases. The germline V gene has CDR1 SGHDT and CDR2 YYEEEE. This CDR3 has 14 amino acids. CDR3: CAGSLWDRTDTQYF. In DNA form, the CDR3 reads TGTGCCGGCAGCCTCTGGGACAGAACAGATACGCAGTATTTT.

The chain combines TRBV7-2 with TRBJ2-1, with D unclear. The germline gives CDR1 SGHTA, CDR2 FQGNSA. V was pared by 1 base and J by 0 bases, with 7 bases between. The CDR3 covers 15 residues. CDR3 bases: TGTGCCAGCAGCTTAGTAAGCGACTCCTACAATGAGCAGTTCTTC. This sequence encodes CASSLVSDSYNEQFF.

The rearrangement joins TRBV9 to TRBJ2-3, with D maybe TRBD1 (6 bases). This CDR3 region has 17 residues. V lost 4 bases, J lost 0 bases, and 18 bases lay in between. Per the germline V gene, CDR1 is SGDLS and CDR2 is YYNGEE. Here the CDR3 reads CASSPRGGTGSTDTQYF. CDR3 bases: TGTGCCAGCAGCCCGAGAGGGGGTACTGGTAGCACAGATACGCAGTATTTT.

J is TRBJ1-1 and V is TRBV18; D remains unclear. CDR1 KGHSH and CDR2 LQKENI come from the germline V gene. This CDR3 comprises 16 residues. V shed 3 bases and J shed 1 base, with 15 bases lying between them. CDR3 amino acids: CASSPDRGRGNTEAFF. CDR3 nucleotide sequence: TGTGCCAGCTCACCTGATAGAGGGCGGGGGAACACTGAAGCTTTCTTT.

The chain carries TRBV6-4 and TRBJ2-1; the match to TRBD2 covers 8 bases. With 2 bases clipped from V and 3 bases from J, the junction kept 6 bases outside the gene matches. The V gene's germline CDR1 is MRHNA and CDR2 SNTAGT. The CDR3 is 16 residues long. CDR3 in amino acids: CASSDQRGGNYNEQFF. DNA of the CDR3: TGTGCCAGCAGTGACCAACGGGGGGGGAACTACAATGAGCAGTTCTTC.

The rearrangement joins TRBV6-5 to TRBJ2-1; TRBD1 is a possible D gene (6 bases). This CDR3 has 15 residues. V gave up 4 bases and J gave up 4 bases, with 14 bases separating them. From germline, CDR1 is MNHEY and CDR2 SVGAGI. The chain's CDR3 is CASSSVTGWYNEQFF. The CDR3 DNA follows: TGTGCCAGCAGTTCAGTGACAGGATGGTACAATGAGCAGTTCTTC.

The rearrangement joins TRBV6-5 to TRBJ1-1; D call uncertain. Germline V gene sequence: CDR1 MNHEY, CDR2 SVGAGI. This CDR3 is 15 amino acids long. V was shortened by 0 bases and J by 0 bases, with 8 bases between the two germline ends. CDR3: CASSYSGNMNTEAFF. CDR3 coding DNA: TGTGCCAGCAGTTACTCGGGCAACATGAACACTGAAGCTTTCTTT.

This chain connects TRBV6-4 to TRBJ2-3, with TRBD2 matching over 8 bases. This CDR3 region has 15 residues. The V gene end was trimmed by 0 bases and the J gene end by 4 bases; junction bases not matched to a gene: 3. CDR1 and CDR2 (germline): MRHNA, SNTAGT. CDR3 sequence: CASSDSGTRADTQYF. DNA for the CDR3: TGTGCCAGCAGTGACTCCGGGACTAGGGCAGATACGCAGTATTTT.

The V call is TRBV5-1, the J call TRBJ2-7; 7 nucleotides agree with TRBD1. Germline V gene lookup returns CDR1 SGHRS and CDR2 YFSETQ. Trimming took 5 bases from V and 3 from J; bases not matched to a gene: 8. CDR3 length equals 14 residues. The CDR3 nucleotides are TGCGCCAGCAGTCCGGGACAGCTAAACTACGAGCAGTACTTC. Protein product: CASSPGQLNYEQYF. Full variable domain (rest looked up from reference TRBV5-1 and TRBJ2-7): KAGVTQTPRYLIKTRGQQVTLSCSPISGHRSVSWYQQTPGQGLQFLFEYFSETQRNKGNFPGRFSGRQFSNSRSEMNVSTLELGDSALYLCASSPGQLNYEQYFGPGTRLTVT.

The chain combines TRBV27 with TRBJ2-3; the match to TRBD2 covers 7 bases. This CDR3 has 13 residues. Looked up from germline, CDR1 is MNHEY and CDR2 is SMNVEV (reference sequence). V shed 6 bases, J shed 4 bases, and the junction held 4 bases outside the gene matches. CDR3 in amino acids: CASRWGGADTQYF. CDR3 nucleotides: TGTGCCAGCAGATGGGGAGGGGCAGATACGCAGTATTTT.